This TCR beta chain was obtained from a study of T cell changes during pregnancy in multiple sclerosis. Sequencing used immunoSEQ multiplex PCR; TCRdb keeps in-frame clones, though not all of them. In the table there are 25,000 to 35,000 clones, 90% of which are singletons. The CDR3 spans 14 residues. Between the trimmed V and J ends, which lost 3 bases and 4 bases, there was a span of 10 bases. Per the germline V gene, CDR1 is SGHTA and CDR2 is FQGNSA. This TCR came from a female donor with multiple sclerosis, enrolled in a pregnancy study. This specimen was CD8+ T cells from peripheral blood mononuclear cells, taken in the second trimester of pregnancy. The rearrangement links TRBV7-2 to TRBJ1-5; possible D gene TRBD1, 6 bases. The chain's CDR3 is CASSFRGLNQPQHF. As DNA, the CDR3 is TGTGCCAGCAGCTTCAGGGGTTTGAATCAGCCCCAGCATTTT. The full variable domain, with the rest looked up from reference TRBV7-2 and TRBJ1-5, is GAGVSQSPSNKVTEKGKDVELRCDPISGHTALYWYRQSLGQGLEFLIYFQGNSAPDKSGLPSDRFSAERTGGSVSTLTIQRTQQEDSAVYLCASSFRGLNQPQHFGDGTRLSIL.